The 26 T cell receptor beta chains presented below share a single source sample, sequenced in a study of T cells after yellow fever vaccination. MiXCR, applied by TCRdb to the 5' RACE reads, yields one record per CDR3 protein. The sample lists some 150,000 distinct CDR3 sequences, 11% occurring once. The sequences come from CD8+ T cells sorted from PBMCs, collected 15 days after the yellow fever booster vaccination. The source of these receptors is a man between 18 and 35 years old who received the YFV17D yellow fever vaccine.

This chain connects TRBV9 to TRBJ2-2; TRBD1 might be the D (6 bases). Germline V CDR1 and CDR2: SGDLS, YYNGEE. This CDR3 is 15 amino acids long. Trimming stripped 1 base from V and 3 bases from J, with 10 bases between. CDR3 coding DNA: TGTGCCAGCAGCGTACGTGCAGGGGACACCGGGGAGCTGTTTTTT. Translated: CASSVRAGDTGELFF.

This clonotype came up a few times. The rearrangement uses TRBV24-1 and TRBJ2-1, with 10 bases that match TRBD2. This CDR3 contains 15 residues. Germline assignment: CDR1 KGHDR and CDR2 SFDVKD. The V segment lost 9 bases and the J segment 7 bases; nucleotides outside the gene matches: 11. CDR3 sequence: CATQADRTSGNEQFF. Here the CDR3 DNA reads TGTGCCACCCAGGCGGACCGGACTAGCGGAAATGAGCAGTTCTTC.

This clonotype appeared a few times. The V gene is TRBV27, the J gene TRBJ2-3, with D unclear. Between the trimmed V and J ends, which lost 0 bases and 3 bases, there was a span of 10 bases. CDR1 and CDR2 (germline): MNHEY, SMNVEV (reference sequence). The CDR3 loop spans 15 amino acids. The CDR3 DNA reads TGTGCCAGCAGTTTATCGTTTTTCGGGACAGATACGCAGTATTTT. Protein: CASSLSFFGTDTQYF.

The chain carries TRBV20-1 and TRBJ2-5; no definite D call. V was shortened by 1 base and J by 4 bases, with 13 bases between the two germline ends. The germline V gene encodes CDR1 DFQATT and CDR2 SNEGSKA (reference sequence). The CDR3 is 14 residues long. The chain's CDR3 is CSARAWGYGETQYF. In DNA, the CDR3 is TGCAGTGCTAGAGCCTGGGGTTATGGAGAGACCCAGTACTTC.

V usage is TRBV21-1 and J usage is TRBJ2-7. TRBV21-1 is given as a pseudogene. The CDR3 length is 13 residues. CDR3 amino acids: CASTASIPYEQYV. In DNA form, the CDR3 reads TGTGCCAGCACAGCAAGCATTCCCTACGAGCAGTACGTC.

The table lists this clonotype with a few counts. The genes are TRBV16 and TRBJ2-2; D assignment may be TRBD1 or TRBD2 (5 bases each). Germline V CDR1 and CDR2: KGHSY, FQNENV. The germline V and J ends were trimmed by 7 bases and 0 bases, with 12 bases remaining between them. CDR3 size: 15 residues. In DNA, the CDR3 is TGTGCCAGCAACCCGGGACCGGCGAACACCGGGGAGCTGTTTTTT. Protein: CASNPGPANTGELFF. Based on the CDR3 plus reference TRBV16 and TRBJ2-2, the full variable domain is GEEVAQTPKHLVRGEGQKAKLYCAPIKGHSYVFWYQQVLKNEFKFLISFQNENVFDETGMPKERFSAKCLPNSPCSLEIQATKLEDSAVYFCASNPGPANTGELFFGEGSRLTVL.

This clonotype has a handful of counts. This chain connects TRBV27 to TRBJ2-2, with a weak D call TRBD2 (6 bases). V was shortened by 2 bases and J by 6 bases, with 13 bases between the two germline ends. CDR1 MNHEY and CDR2 SMNVEV come from the germline V gene (reference sequence). The CDR3 is made up of 15 amino acids. The CDR3 here is CASSLASEGPGELFF. The CDR3 nucleotides read TGTGCCAGCAGTTTAGCTAGCGAGGGACCCGGGGAGCTGTTTTTT.

The V call is TRBV5-1, the J call TRBJ2-5; 11 bases are a match to TRBD2. The ends lost 5 bases at V and 2 bases at J; junction bases unmatched: 5. Germline V gives CDR1 SGHRS, CDR2 YFSETQ. The CDR3 is 15 residues long. CDR3 sequence reads: CASSLSGGEQETQYF. The CDR3 nucleotides read TGCGCCAGCAGTCTTAGCGGGGGGGAACAAGAGACCCAGTACTTC.

The sample holds many counts of this clonotype. The chain carries TRBV4-1 and TRBJ2-7, with 7 bases identical to TRBD1. There are 14 residues in the CDR3. Germline CDR1 reads MGHRA; CDR2 reads YSYEKL. After removal of 3 bases from V and 2 bases from J, the junction contained 4 bases not matched to a gene. CDR3 nucleotides: TGCGCCAGCAGCCAGGCTGACAGGGCCTACGAGCAGTACTTC. Encoded protein: CASSQADRAYEQYF.

This chain links TRBV9 with TRBJ2-3; 8 bases map to TRBD1. The germline V gene encodes CDR1 SGDLS and CDR2 YYNGEE. With 0 bases clipped from V and 0 bases from J, the junction kept 6 bases outside the gene matches. CDR3 size: 17 residues. CDR3 sequence reads: CASSVASQGASTDTQYF. In nucleotides, the CDR3 is TGTGCCAGCAGCGTAGCTTCTCAGGGGGCGAGCACAGATACGCAGTATTTT.

This clonotype was seen a handful of times. This chain uses TRBV7-9 with TRBJ2-7; D is perhaps TRBD2 (6 bases). The germline V and J ends were trimmed by 8 bases and 0 bases, with 11 bases remaining between them. The CDR3 has 13 residues. Germline loops: CDR1 SEHNR, CDR2 FQNEAQ (reference sequence). In nucleotides, the CDR3 is TGTGCCAGCCGGGCGGGGAGCTCCTACGAGCAGTACTTC. Translation gives CASRAGSSYEQYF.

V and J are TRBV7-2 and TRBJ1-4; unclear D gene. The length of the CDR3 is 13 residues. CDR1 is SGHTA, CDR2 FQGNSA, per germline. Trimming left V 1 base short and J 10 bases short, with 10 bases between. The DNA of the CDR3 is TGTGCCAGCAGCTTAGGGTTAGAGGGAAAACTGTTTTTT. Encoded protein: CASSLGLEGKLFF.

The chain has TRBV12-3 or TRBV12-4 and TRBJ2-2; TRBD2 agrees at 7 bases. V trimming: 4 bases; J trimming: 4 bases; junction bases outside the gene matches: 3. The CDR3 is 14 residues long. The CDR3 is CASSWGGITGELFF. CDR3 in DNA: TGTGCCAGCAGTTGGGGGGGGATCACCGGGGAGCTGTTTTTT.

A few counts support this clonotype. This chain joins TRBV3-1 and TRBJ2-3; D is uncertain. The germline V gene has CDR1 LGHDT and CDR2 YNNKEL (reference sequence). The CDR3 is 15 residues long. V lost 4 bases, J lost 0 bases, and 11 bases lay in between. The CDR3: CASSLTDYSTDTQYF. Written as DNA, the CDR3 is TGTGCCAGCAGCCTAACCGATTATAGCACAGATACGCAGTATTTT.

The chain couples TRBV20-1 to TRBJ2-7; D is unclear. Germline CDR1 and CDR2: DFQATT and SNEGSKA (reference sequence). V lost 2 bases, J lost 2 bases, and 10 bases lay in between. The CDR3 runs 13 residues. The CDR3 nucleotides are TGCAGTGCTAGAAATTCCCAAGCCTACGAGCAGTACTTC. Its translation: CSARNSQAYEQYF.

This chain links TRBV7-9 with TRBJ1-2, with unresolved D. CDR3 length equals 14 residues. Trimming pared 5 bases from V and 3 bases from J, leaving 13 bases between. Per the germline V gene, CDR1 is SEHNR and CDR2 is FQNEAQ (reference sequence). The CDR3 nucleotides are TGTGCCAGCAGCGACCGAGACCGGGACTATGGCTACACCTTC. This encodes CASSDRDRDYGYTF. The entire variable domain, with the rest obtained from reference TRBV7-9 and TRBJ1-2, is as follows: DTGVSQNPRHKITKRGQNVTFRCDPISEHNRLYWYRQTLGQGPEFLTYFQNEAQLEKSRLLSDRFSAERPKGSFSTLEIQRTEQGDSAMYLCASSDRDRDYGYTFGSGTRLTVV.

The chain links TRBV20-1 to TRBJ1-5, with D tentatively TRBD1 (5 bases). The V gene's germline CDR1 is DFQATT and CDR2 SNEGSKA (reference sequence). Trimming shortened V by 7 bases and J by 0 bases, and 22 bases separated the two germline ends. The CDR3 is 17 residues long. DNA of the CDR3: TGCAGTGTTAAGTCAGTCCAGGAGGGGTATAGCAATCAGCCCCAGCATTTT. It is translated as CSVKSVQEGYSNQPQHF.

This clonotype was seen many times. The chain uses TRBV4-1 and TRBJ2-7; D gene ambiguous. This CDR3 comprises 15 residues. V gave up 0 bases and J gave up 1 base, with 10 bases separating them. Looked up from germline, CDR1 is MGHRA and CDR2 is YSYEKL. The CDR3 DNA follows: TGCGCCAGCAGCCAAGAAAGGGCAGGATCCTACGAGCAGTACGTC. It is translated as CASSQERAGSYEQYV.

This clonotype was found a few times. The chain has TRBV7-9 and TRBJ1-5; the D is unclear. V was cut by 0 bases and J by 9 bases, with 6 bases left in between. Germline V gene sequence: CDR1 SEHNR, CDR2 FQNEAQ (reference sequence). This CDR3 is 12 amino acids long. As DNA, the CDR3 is TGTGCCAGCAGCTTAGCGTCCGGGCCCCAGCATTTT. Translation: CASSLASGPQHF.

Only a few counts were recorded for this clonotype. The V gene is TRBV12-3 or TRBV12-4, the J gene TRBJ2-2, with TRBD1 matching 7 bases. V dropped 5 bases and J dropped 5; count of bases not matched to a gene: 11. The CDR3 runs 16 residues. The CDR3 region is CASSQKGAKMTGELFF. For the CDR3, the DNA is TGTGCCAGCAGTCAAAAGGGGGCGAAAATGACCGGGGAGCTGTTTTTT.

This clonotype was seen more than once but under ten times. This sequence joins TRBV7-2 and TRBJ2-1; 12 positions match TRBD2. The CDR3 is made up of 15 amino acids. J was trimmed by 7 bases and V by 3 bases; bases with no gene match: 4. CDR1 is SGHTA, CDR2 FQGNSA, per germline. The CDR3, as DNA: TGTGCCAGCAGCTTCCTAGCGGGGGGGGCAAATGAGCAGTTCTTC. Protein sequence: CASSFLAGGANEQFF.

The CDR3 protein is CASSLWQGGNFLNTEAFF. CDR3 nucleotides: TGTGCCAGCAGCTTGTGGCAGGGCGGTAACTTTCTGAACACTGAAGCTTTCTTT. The gene calls are TRBV7-9 and TRBJ1-1; possible D gene TRBD1, 5 bases. The CDR3 sequence is 18 residues long. V lost 3 bases and J 0 bases, leaving 20 bases between the germline ends. Germline V gene data show CDR1 as SEHNR and CDR2 as FQNEAQ (reference sequence).

This clonotype occurred a few times. The chain joins TRBV4-3 to TRBJ1-2, with D unclear. The germline V gene has CDR1 LGHNA and CDR2 YSLEER. The V end lost 0 bases, the J end lost 6 bases, and 17 bases lay between the germline ends. The CDR3 extends over 16 amino acids. CDR3 sequence reads: CASSQDQAPNGHGYTF. CDR3 DNA sequence: TGCGCCAGCAGCCAAGATCAAGCTCCCAACGGGCATGGCTACACCTTC.

This chain connects TRBV7-9 to TRBJ2-1; TRBD1 aligns across 8 bases. This CDR3 region has 16 residues. Germline CDR1 reads SEHNR; CDR2 reads FQNEAQ (reference sequence). The junction had 11 bases not matched to a gene; V was cut back by 5 bases and J by 5 bases. The CDR3 sequence is CASSTRQGQTDNEQFF. DNA for the CDR3: TGTGCCAGCAGCACTAGACAGGGGCAGACGGACAATGAGCAGTTCTTC.

There are a few counts of this clonotype. This chain uses TRBV6-2 or TRBV6-3 with TRBJ1-2; D not certain. The germline V gene encodes CDR1 MNHEY and CDR2 SVGEGT. V dropped 4 bases and J dropped 4 bases, with 7 bases sitting between them. The CDR3 is 12 amino acids. This CDR3 reads CASSSGVYGYTF. As DNA, the CDR3 is TGTGCCAGCAGTTCCGGGGTCTATGGCTACACCTTC.

V usage is TRBV4-1 and J usage is TRBJ1-2; D unresolved. The CDR3 covers 16 residues. Trimming stripped 2 bases from V and 0 bases from J, with 13 bases between. In germline, CDR1 is MGHRA, CDR2 YSYEKL. CDR3 in DNA: TGCGCCAGCAGCCAACCCCTCGGCGGAGCTAACTATGGCTACACCTTC. Translation: CASSQPLGGANYGYTF.